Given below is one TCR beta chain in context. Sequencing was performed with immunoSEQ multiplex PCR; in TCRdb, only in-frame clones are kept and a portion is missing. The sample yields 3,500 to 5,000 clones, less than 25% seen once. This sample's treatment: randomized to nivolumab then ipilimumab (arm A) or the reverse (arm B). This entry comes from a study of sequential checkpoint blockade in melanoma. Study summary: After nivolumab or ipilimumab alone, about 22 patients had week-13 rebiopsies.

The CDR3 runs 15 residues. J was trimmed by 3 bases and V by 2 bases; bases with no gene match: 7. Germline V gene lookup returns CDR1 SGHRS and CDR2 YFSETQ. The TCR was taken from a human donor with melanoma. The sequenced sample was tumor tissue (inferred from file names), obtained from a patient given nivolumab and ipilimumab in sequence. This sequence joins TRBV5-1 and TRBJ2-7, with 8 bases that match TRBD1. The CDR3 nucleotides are TGCGCCAGCAGCTTAAGGACAGGGAGTATCTACGAGCAGTACTTC. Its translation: CASSLRTGSIYEQYF.